Listed here are 14 T cell receptor beta chains from one sample, sequenced in a study of T-cell memory formation after mild COVID-19. In TCRdb, the 5' RACE reads were re-called with MiXCR into one record per CDR3 protein. The top ten clones hold around 5.1% of a sample with 95,000 to 120,000 distinct CDR3 sequences, roughly a sixth of them seen once. The material sequenced was PBMCs or a T cell subset sorted from them (not recorded which). These receptors were collected from a man aged 18 to 29 who had mild COVID-19 (a few samples of this study predate the infection). Cell type and time point are not known.

This clonotype was detected a few times. V is TRBV14 and J is TRBJ2-4; no definite D call. Trimming shortened V by 4 bases and J by 8 bases, and 12 bases separated the two germline ends. Germline values: CDR1 SGHDN, CDR2 FVKESK. CDR3 length equals 13 residues. The CDR3 bases are TGTGCCAGCAGCCCGGGTGGACGGGACATTCAGTACTTC. Residues: CASSPGGRDIQYF.

This clonotype has a handful of counts. The rearrangement joins TRBV6-6 to TRBJ1-4; D ambiguous. The germline CDR1 and CDR2 sequences are MNHNY and SVGAGI (reference sequence). The V gene lost 8 bases and the J gene lost 8 bases, with 18 bases spanning the gap. This CDR3 has 14 amino acids. Written as DNA, the CDR3 is TGTGCCAGCGTGAGCACAGACAAAGAGGAAAAACTGTTTTTT. It specifies CASVSTDKEEKLFF.

The chain has TRBV20-1 and TRBJ1-1; D may be TRBD1 (5 bases). V was trimmed by 5 bases and J by 7 bases, leaving 17 bases between them. This CDR3 spans 13 amino acids. Germline CDR1 DFQATT, CDR2 SNEGSKA (reference sequence). The CDR3 DNA is TGCAGTGCTCGAAGTCCAGGGCCCGGTGAAGCTTTCTTT. Its protein is CSARSPGPGEAFF.

The V call is TRBV7-2, the J call TRBJ2-3, with TRBD2 matching 9 bases. Germline values: CDR1 SGHTA, CDR2 FQGNSA. With 6 bases clipped from V and 4 bases from J, the junction kept 5 bases outside the gene matches. The CDR3 contains 14 residues. DNA for the CDR3: TGTGCCAGCAGGCCGGGACTAGCTCCAGATACGCAGTATTTT. It yields the protein CASRPGLAPDTQYF.

This clonotype was seen a handful of times. The chain couples TRBV12-3 or TRBV12-4 to TRBJ1-6; 7 bases line up with TRBD1. The CDR3 extends over 14 amino acids. With 8 bases clipped from V and 7 bases from J, the junction kept 8 bases outside the gene matches. The CDR3 bases are TGTGCCAGCCGAACGGACAGGATCAATTCACCCCTCCACTTT. Its protein product is CASRTDRINSPLHF.

The V and J genes are TRBV15 and TRBJ2-3; D is unclear. Trimming took off 0 bases at V and 4 bases at J, with 5 bases between the two ends. This CDR3 is 13 amino acids long. CDR1 is LNHNV, CDR2 YYDKDF, per germline (reference sequence). The chain's CDR3 is CATSREGADTQYF. The CDR3 bases are TGTGCCACCAGCAGAGAAGGAGCAGATACGCAGTATTTT.

This clonotype came up a few times. This chain links TRBV6-5 with TRBJ1-6; D remains ambiguous. The CDR3 is 12 amino acids. The germline gives CDR1 MNHEY, CDR2 SVGAGI. V lost 0 bases and J 15 bases, leaving 9 bases between the germline ends. The DNA for the CDR3 is TGTGCCAGCAGTTACTCTGGGATACTCCTCCACTTT. Its protein product is CASSYSGILLHF.

The chain carries TRBV4-2 and TRBJ2-3; D not resolved. The V end was cut by 1 base, the J end by 0 bases, with 8 bases between. Per germline, CDR1 LGHNA and CDR2 YNFKEQ. This CDR3 contains 15 residues. CDR3 region: CASSQVPASTDTQYF. The CDR3 nucleotides are TGTGCCAGCAGCCAAGTCCCCGCGAGCACAGATACGCAGTATTTT.

V usage is TRBV5-1 and J usage is TRBJ2-2, with D perhaps matching TRBD2 (5 bases). Trimming removed 6 bases at V and 4 bases at J, with 10 bases between. CDR1 SGHRS and CDR2 YFSETQ come from the germline V gene. This CDR3 has 13 residues. The CDR3 DNA follows: TGCGCCAGCAATGAAGGAGGCACCGGGGAGCTGTTTTTT. The encoded protein is CASNEGGTGELFF.

This clonotype has a handful of counts. The genes are TRBV24-1 and TRBJ2-2, with 9 bases aligning to TRBD1. Losses at the gene ends were 5 bases for V and 2 bases for J; bases not matched to a gene: 5. Germline loops: CDR1 KGHDR, CDR2 SFDVKD. The CDR3 consists of 16 residues. The CDR3 region is CATSVPGQGNTGELFF. CDR3 nucleotide sequence: TGTGCCACCAGTGTTCCGGGACAGGGAAACACCGGGGAGCTGTTTTTT.

The V and J genes are TRBV5-1 and TRBJ2-6, with D uncertain. The germline V gene encodes CDR1 SGHRS and CDR2 YFSETQ. V was shortened by 5 bases and J by 2 bases, with 14 bases between the two germline ends. CDR3 size: 16 residues. The CDR3 spells CASRVGTMAGANVLTF. The CDR3 DNA reads as TGCGCCAGCAGAGTGGGTACGATGGCTGGGGCCAACGTCCTGACTTTC.

This clonotype showed up just a few times. The rearrangement uses TRBV4-2 and TRBJ2-3, with 7 nucleotides matching TRBD2. Germline values: CDR1 LGHNA, CDR2 YNFKEQ. The V segment lost 0 bases and the J segment 10 bases; nucleotides outside the gene matches: 4. CDR3 size: 13 residues. The CDR3 sequence: CASSQDWGGAQYF. CDR3 bases: TGTGCCAGCAGCCAAGATTGGGGGGGGGCGCAGTATTTT.

This clonotype was observed a handful of times. This chain uses TRBV28 with TRBJ1-3; 7 nucleotides align to TRBD1. With V trimmed by 6 bases and J by 2 bases, 4 bases remained unmatched. CDR1 is MDHEN and CDR2 is SYDVKM in the germline V gene. This CDR3 contains 14 residues. The CDR3 is CASSTGAPGNTIYF. The CDR3 DNA reads as TGTGCCAGCAGCACAGGGGCCCCTGGAAACACCATATATTTT.

V usage is TRBV3-1 and J usage is TRBJ2-3, with D possibly TRBD2 on 6 matching bases. V was clipped by 4 bases and J by 0 bases, with 14 bases between them. The CDR3 is 16 residues long. Germline V gene sequence: CDR1 LGHDT, CDR2 YNNKEL (reference sequence). The CDR3 reads CASSLTGGASTDTQYF. The CDR3 nucleotides are TGTGCCAGCAGCCTCACCGGCGGGGCTAGCACAGATACGCAGTATTTT.